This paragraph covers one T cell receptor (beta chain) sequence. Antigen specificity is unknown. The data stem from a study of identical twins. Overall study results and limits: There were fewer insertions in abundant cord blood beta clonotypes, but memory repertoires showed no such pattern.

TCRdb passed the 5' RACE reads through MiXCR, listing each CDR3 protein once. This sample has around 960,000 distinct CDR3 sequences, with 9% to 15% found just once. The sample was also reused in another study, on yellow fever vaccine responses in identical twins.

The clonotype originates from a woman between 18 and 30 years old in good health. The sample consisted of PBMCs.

CDR3 in amino acids: CASSESWGSGSLDTQYF. In nucleotides, the CDR3 is TGTGCCAGCAGTGAATCCTGGGGTAGCGGGAGTTTAGATACGCAGTATTTT. The chain links TRBV25-1 to TRBJ2-3, with TRBD2 matching over 9 bases. Germline V CDR1 and CDR2: MGHDK, SYGVNS. The CDR3 contains 17 residues. V was pared by 1 base and J by 5 bases, with 10 bases of the junction left unmatched.